Listed below are T cell receptor beta chains from one sample, sequenced in a study of T cell responses to AZD1222 COVID-19 vaccine. Data came from immunoSEQ multiplex PCR; TCRdb stores just in-frame clones and leaves some out. The table lists around 100,000 clones, approximately 87% of them singletons. This specimen consisted of peripheral blood, obtained on day 0 of AZD1222 vaccination. These receptors all stem from an adult in good health. Both conserved end residues are part of each CDR3. D genes are given only for firm matches. Clone size, where shown, is once, few, many, or a class for clones that have expanded.

J gene,D gene,V gene,clone size,CDR3 DNA,CDR3 protein
TRBJ1-6,NA,TRBV2,NA,TGTGCCAAAAGGACAGATCAAATTAATTCACCCCTCCACTTT,CAKRTDQINSPLHF
TRBJ2-5,NA,TRBV7-2,NA,TGTGCCAGCAGTACCCGGCAAGAGACCCAGTACTTC,CASSTRQETQYF
TRBJ1-4,NA,TRBV4-1,NA,TGCGCCAGCAGCCAAGTCCAAACAACTAATGAAAAACTGTTTTTT,CASSQVQTTNEKLFF
TRBJ1-1,NA,TRBV12-5,NA,TGTGCTAGTGCCATTCTTACCGAAGCTTTCTTT,CASAILTEAFF
TRBJ2-3,TRBD2,TRBV7-9,NA,TGTGCCAGCAGCTTCGAGCCCATCTTAGCGGGAGGGCGCACAGATACGCAGTATTTT,CASSFEPILAGGRTDTQYF
TRBJ2-2,TRBD2,TRBV24-1,NA,TGTGCCACCAGTGTCTCTAGCGGGGGCCGCACCGGGGAGCTGTTTTTT,CATSVSSGGRTGELFF
TRBJ2-1,NA,TRBV7-2,NA,TGTGCCAGCAGCTTAGGCTCCTACAATGAGCAGTTCTTC,CASSLGSYNEQFF
TRBJ1-2,NA,TRBV7-9,NA,TGTGCCAGCGCATTGGAGGCTGGCTACACCTTC,CASALEAGYTF
TRBJ2-1,TRBD2,TRBV27,NA,TGTGCCAGCAGTTTGAGCGGGATAAGGTCTTACAATGAGCAGTTCTTC,CASSLSGIRSYNEQFF
TRBJ2-7,NA,TRBV5-1,NA,TGCGCCAGCAGCTCCGACGGGGGACTCTCCTACGAGCAGTACTTC,CASSSDGGLSYEQYF
TRBJ1-5,NA,TRBV6-5,NA,TGTGCCAGCAGTTACTCCAGAAATAGCAATCAGCCCCAGCATTTT,CASSYSRNSNQPQHF
TRBJ2-4,NA,TRBV9,NA,TGTGCCAGCTCTAGGGGCGCCAAAAACATTCAGTACTTC,CASSRGAKNIQYF
TRBJ1-4,NA,TRBV4-1,NA,TGCGCCAGCAGCCAAGGTCCAACTAATGAAAAACTGTTTTTT,CASSQGPTNEKLFF
TRBJ1-1,NA,TRBV19,once,TGTGCCAGTAGTATTGTCGACAACGGGGACACTGAAGCTTTCTTT,CASSIVDNGDTEAFF
TRBJ2-1,NA,TRBV5-8,NA,TGTGCCTCAAGGCCGGGGGGCGTCCTTGAGCAGTTCTTC,CASRPGGVLEQFF
TRBJ2-1,NA,TRBV6-4,once,TGTGCCAGCAGCCGGGACCCGGGAGATGAGCAGTTCTTC,CASSRDPGDEQFF
TRBJ2-1,TRBD2,TRBV5-4,NA,TGTGCCAGCAGCCCGACTAGCGGGAGGGCCTACAATGAGCAGTTCTTC,CASSPTSGRAYNEQFF
TRBJ2-7,TRBD2,TRBV20-1,NA,TGCAGTGCTAGTACCCCGTCTAGCGGGACTCCCTACGAGCAGTACTTC,CSASTPSSGTPYEQYF
TRBJ1-5,NA,TRBV28,NA,TGTGCCAGCAGTTTAGGTGCCGGCAATCAGCCCCAGCATTTT,CASSLGAGNQPQHF
TRBJ2-1,TRBD2,TRBV27,NA,TGTGCCAGCAGATCTAGCGGGAGGTACAATGAGCAGTTCTTC,CASRSSGRYNEQFF
TRBJ1-5,NA,TRBV5-1,NA,TGCGCCAGCAGCTTGGACGGTGGTAGCAATCAGCCCCAGCATTTT,CASSLDGGSNQPQHF
TRBJ1-5,NA,TRBV5-6,NA,TGTGCCAGCAGCTTGGGCCGTCGTCAGCCCCAGCATTTT,CASSLGRRQPQHF